The next 23 T cell receptor beta chains were all read from a single sample in a study of blood T cell repertoires in COVID-19. Sequencing was performed with immunoSEQ multiplex PCR; in TCRdb, only in-frame clones are kept and a portion is missing. Altogether 280,000 or so clones are present, 88% being singletons, with the ten largest covering 9.4%. Sequencing was carried out using peripheral blood. These TCRs come from a man aged 18 to 29 with active or convalescent COVID-19.

The chain employs TRBV6-1 and TRBJ2-3, with TRBD1 identical over 7 bases. Germline lookup yields CDR1 MNHNS and CDR2 SASEGT. V was pared by 2 bases and J by 7 bases, with 9 bases of the junction left unmatched. This CDR3 is built from 15 residues. In DNA, the CDR3 is TGTGCCAGCAGTGAATTGACAGGGCCCGCAAATACGCAGTATTTT. Protein: CASSELTGPANTQYF.

The chain is built from TRBV20-1 and TRBJ2-5; D is ambiguous. The V gene's germline CDR1 is DFQATT and CDR2 SNEGSKA (reference sequence). The V and J ends lost 4 bases and 2 bases respectively, with 8 bases between them. This CDR3 is built from 12 residues. CDR3 sequence: CSATEEQETQYF. CDR3 DNA: TGCAGTGCTACTGAGGAGCAAGAGACCCAGTACTTC.

The chain recombines TRBV25-1 with TRBJ1-2; D is ambiguous. Germline V gene data show CDR1 as MGHDK and CDR2 as SYGVNS. The CDR3 runs 11 residues. V lost 7 bases to trimming and J lost 0 bases, with 3 bases between them. The CDR3 DNA sequence: TGTGCCAGCATATCTAACTATGGCTACACCTTC. Its translation: CASISNYGYTF.

This chain connects TRBV5-1 to TRBJ2-3, with 8 bases aligning to TRBD2. Trimming removed 4 bases from V and 0 bases from J; junction bases left unmatched: 13. CDR3 size: 18 residues. Germline CDR1 reads SGHRS; CDR2 reads YFSETQ. For the CDR3, the DNA is TGCGCCAGCAGCGAGGAAGTTGGCGGGGGGACAAGCACAGATACGCAGTATTTT. Amino acids: CASSEEVGGGTSTDTQYF.

This sequence joins TRBV4-3 and TRBJ2-3; TRBD1 agrees at 10 bases. The V gene end was trimmed by 4 bases and the J gene end by 3 bases; junction bases not matched to a gene: 10. The CDR3 has 17 residues. The germline V gene encodes CDR1 LGHNA and CDR2 YSLEER. The DNA for the CDR3 is TGCGCCAGCAGCCTAGACCGGGGACAGGGGTTAACAGATACGCAGTATTTT. Translation: CASSLDRGQGLTDTQYF.

This sequence joins TRBV4-2 and TRBJ1-1, with TRBD1 matching 9 bases. Per germline, CDR1 LGHNA and CDR2 YNFKEQ. The CDR3 runs 17 residues. V lost 1 base and J lost 6; bases outside the gene matches: 12. Here the CDR3 reads CASSQGTPTGGASEAFF. The CDR3 DNA sequence: TGTGCCAGCAGCCAAGGGACCCCCACAGGGGGCGCATCTGAAGCTTTCTTT.

The V call is TRBV4-1, the J call TRBJ2-7; no firm D call. CDR1 and CDR2 from the germline V gene are MGHRA and YSYEKL. The CDR3 sequence is 16 residues long. Trimming took 0 bases from V and 0 from J, leaving 12 bases between them. The CDR3 spells CASSQDATALSYEQYF. In nucleotides, the CDR3 is TGCGCCAGCAGCCAAGACGCGACTGCCCTCTCCTACGAGCAGTACTTC.

The chain employs TRBV5-1 and TRBJ2-7; D possibly corresponds to TRBD1 (6 bases). Germline V gene sequence: CDR1 SGHRS, CDR2 YFSETQ. V gave up 0 bases and J gave up 4 bases, with 11 bases separating them. This CDR3 region has 14 residues. CDR3 in amino acids: CASSLEQGVYEQYF. CDR3 coding DNA: TGCGCCAGCAGCTTGGAACAGGGTGTATACGAGCAGTACTTC.

The V call is TRBV6-1, the J call TRBJ2-7; D remains ambiguous. The CDR3 contains 15 residues. Germline values: CDR1 MNHNS, CDR2 SASEGT. V gave up 0 bases and J gave up 4 bases, with 13 bases separating them. CDR3 DNA sequence: TGTGCCAGCAGTGAAGCGCCGGAGAGGAGTTACGAGCAGTACTTC. This sequence encodes CASSEAPERSYEQYF.

The chain carries TRBV25-1 and TRBJ1-2, with 9 bases that match TRBD1. The CDR3 is made up of 15 amino acids. Germline V gene data show CDR1 as MGHDK and CDR2 as SYGVNS. V dropped 3 bases and J dropped 4; count of bases not matched to a gene: 6. CDR3 region: CASSDPGQGSYGYTF. The CDR3 bases are TGTGCCAGCAGTGACCCTGGACAGGGGAGCTATGGCTACACCTTC.

Only one count was recorded for this clone. Additional DNA sequences in this sample encode the identical CDR3. This chain connects TRBV6-2 or TRBV6-3 to TRBJ2-5; weak D call: TRBD2 (6 bases). Trimming left V 3 bases short and J 2 bases short, with 10 bases between. Looked up from germline, CDR1 is MNHEY and CDR2 is SVGEGT. The CDR3 length is 14 residues. This CDR3 is CASSYSGSQETQYF. The CDR3 DNA is TGTGCCAGCAGTTATAGCGGCAGTCAAGAGACCCAGTACTTC.

The V and J genes are TRBV19 and TRBJ1-5; 8 bases map to TRBD1. Trimming removed 0 bases from V and 7 bases from J; junction bases left unmatched: 5. There are 15 residues in the CDR3. Germline V gene sequence: CDR1 LNHDA, CDR2 SQIVND (reference sequence). For the CDR3, the DNA is TGTGCCAGTAGTATAGAATGGACAGGGCGGCAGCCCCAGCATTTT. It codes for CASSIEWTGRQPQHF.

The chain is built from TRBV3-1 (or the pseudogene TRBV3-2) and TRBJ1-3, with TRBD1 matching 8 bases. This CDR3 spans 18 amino acids. CDR1 is LGHDT and CDR2 is YNNKEL in the germline V gene (reference sequence). V shed 0 bases and J 4 bases; nucleotides not matched to a gene: 11. The CDR3, as DNA: TGTGCCAGCAGCCAAGAAGGGAGACAGGGGACCGGAGGAAACACCATATATTTT. Amino acids: CASSQEGRQGTGGNTIYF.

J is TRBJ2-7 and V is TRBV19, with a possible D match to TRBD1 (6 bases). Trimming stripped 7 bases from V and 2 bases from J, with 18 bases between. The CDR3 extends over 15 amino acids. Germline CDR1 is LNHDA and CDR2 is SQIVND (reference sequence). This chain's CDR3 is CASTPGGREPYEQYF. The CDR3 nucleotides are TGTGCCAGTACCCCTGGGGGCAGAGAGCCCTACGAGCAGTACTTC.

This clone was seen a few times. This sequence joins TRBV9 and TRBJ2-2; D not resolved. Germline values: CDR1 SGDLS, CDR2 YYNGEE. The V end was cut by 4 bases, the J end by 3 bases, with 4 bases between. This CDR3 is built from 12 residues. The CDR3 DNA follows: TGTGCCAGCAGCCCAGACACCGGGGAGCTGTTTTTT. As protein: CASSPDTGELFF.

The chain links TRBV12-5 to TRBJ2-3; D is unclear. With 0 bases removed from V and 9 bases from J, the gap between germline ends came to 19 bases. Per the germline V gene, CDR1 is LGHNT and CDR2 is FRNRAP. The CDR3 covers 16 residues. CDR3 coding DNA: TGTGCTAGTGGTTTGGTAATGGCGGATGCCGCCGTGACGCAGTATTTT. Protein sequence: CASGLVMADAAVTQYF.

The chain is built from TRBV5-4 and TRBJ2-7; tentative D call: TRBD1 (6 bases). Looked up from germline, CDR1 is SGHNT and CDR2 is YYREEE (reference sequence). Trimming left V 4 bases short and J 4 bases short, with 18 bases between. The length of the CDR3 is 15 residues. Written as DNA, the CDR3 is TGTGCCAGCAGCAGTCTGGACAGCGTAGGGTACGAGCAGTACTTC. Its protein product is CASSSLDSVGYEQYF. Complete variable domain (other parts from reference TRBV5-4 and TRBJ2-7): ETGVTQSPTHLIKTRGQQVTLRCSSQSGHNTVSWYQQALGQGPQFIFQYYREEENGRGNFPPRFSGLQFPNYSSELNVNALELDDSALYLCASSSLDSVGYEQYFGPGTRLTVT.

The chain recombines TRBV4-3 with TRBJ2-7; 7 nucleotides align to TRBD2. Losses at the gene ends were 1 base for V and 1 base for J; bases not matched to a gene: 4. The length of the CDR3 is 15 residues. Germline-derived CDR1 and CDR2 are LGHNA and YSLEER. Here the CDR3 reads CASSQVLLASYEQYF. DNA of the CDR3: TGCGCCAGCAGCCAAGTGTTACTAGCGTCCTACGAGCAGTACTTC.

This clone has more than one count but fewer than ten. This chain links TRBV11-2 with TRBJ1-5; D is unclear. The CDR3 has 15 residues. The germline CDR1 and CDR2 sequences are SGHAT and FQNNGV. V lost 1 base and J lost 0, with 7 bases in between. This CDR3 reads CASSLGSGSNQPQHF. The CDR3 region has the DNA TGTGCCAGCAGCTTAGGTTCAGGTAGCAATCAGCCCCAGCATTTT.

This chain connects TRBV6-5 to TRBJ1-2; D remains unclear. Trimming removed 0 bases from V and 2 bases from J, with 13 bases in between. This CDR3 spans 16 amino acids. Germline assignment: CDR1 MNHEY and CDR2 SVGAGI. The chain's CDR3 is CASSYSRYAGNYGYTF. The CDR3 nucleotides read TGTGCCAGCAGTTACTCGAGATATGCGGGGAACTATGGCTACACCTTC.

This clone occurred once. The genes are TRBV6-2 or TRBV6-3 and TRBJ1-2; 7 nucleotides match TRBD1. V gave up 6 bases and J gave up 6 bases; unmatched junction bases: 7. This CDR3 has 13 residues. Germline loops: CDR1 MNHEY, CDR2 SVGEGT. The CDR3 DNA follows: TGTGCCAGCAGCCATTTAGGGGGCGATGGCTACACCTTC. Protein product: CASSHLGGDGYTF.

The gene calls are TRBV7-2 and TRBJ2-7; tentatively, D is TRBD2 (7 bases). V shed 6 bases and J shed 5 bases, with 17 bases lying between them. The V gene's germline CDR1 is SGHTA and CDR2 FQGNSA. The CDR3 has 14 amino acids. Written as DNA, the CDR3 is TGTGCCAGCAGTCCCTTTCGGGGGGCCGACGAGCAGTACTTC. This encodes CASSPFRGADEQYF.

The chain recombines TRBV4-1 with TRBJ1-2; D gene unclear. Germline V lookup: CDR1 MGHRA, CDR2 YSYEKL. The V end lost 4 bases, the J end lost 4 bases, and 16 bases lay between the germline ends. The CDR3 extends over 15 amino acids. The CDR3: CASSPSDGLTYGYTF. As DNA, the CDR3 is TGCGCCAGCAGCCCGAGCGACGGCTTAACCTATGGCTACACCTTC.